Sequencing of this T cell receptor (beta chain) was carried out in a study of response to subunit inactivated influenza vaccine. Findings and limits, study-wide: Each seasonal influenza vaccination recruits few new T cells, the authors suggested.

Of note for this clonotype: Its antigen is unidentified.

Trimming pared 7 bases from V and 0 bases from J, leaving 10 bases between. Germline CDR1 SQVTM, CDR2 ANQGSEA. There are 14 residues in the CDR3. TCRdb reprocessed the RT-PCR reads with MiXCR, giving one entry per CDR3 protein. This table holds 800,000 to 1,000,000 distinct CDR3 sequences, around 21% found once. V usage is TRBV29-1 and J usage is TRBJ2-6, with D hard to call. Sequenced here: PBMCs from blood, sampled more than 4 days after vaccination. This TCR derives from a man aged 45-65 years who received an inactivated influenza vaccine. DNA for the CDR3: TGCAGCGGTCGACCGGACTCTGGGGCCAACGTCCTGACTTTC. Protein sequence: CSGRPDSGANVLTF.